A selection of T cell receptor beta chains follows, all from one sample in a study of blood T cell repertoires in COVID-19. Sequenced by immunoSEQ multiplex PCR; TCRdb stores in-frame clones only, minus some. Of roughly 130,000 clones detected, about 88% appear once; the ten largest clones hold around 4.6%. Sequenced: peripheral blood. All receptors derive from a man aged 55 to 69 with COVID-19, enrolled during active disease. Both conserved end residues are part of each CDR3. The D gene is left open where the match is weak. Clone size is not always given. Where it is, it says once, few, many or a class for expanded clones.

V	size	D	J	CDR3	DNA
TRBV24-1	few	-	TRBJ1-1	CATSRGWGGDTEAFF	TGTGCCACCAGTCGGGGTTGGGGAGGGGACACTGAAGCTTTCTTT
TRBV20-1	once	-	TRBJ1-2	CSARSGNGYTF	TGCAGTGCTAGATCCGGGAATGGCTACACCTTC
TRBV11-2	-	-	TRBJ1-5	CASSLDGGLRTSNQPQHF	TGTGCCAGCAGCTTAGATGGGGGACTTCGTACTAGCAATCAGCCCCAGCATTTT
TRBV11-2	-	-	TRBJ2-5	CASSLVGGQETQYF	TGTGCCAGCAGCTTAGTTGGAGGCCAAGAGACCCAGTACTTC
TRBV5-1	-	-	TRBJ2-7	CATARDLSSYEQYF	TGCGCCACAGCGAGGGATCTGAGCTCCTACGAGCAGTACTTC
TRBV28	-	-	TRBJ1-6	CASSLSQNSPLHF	TGTGCCAGCAGTTTATCTCAGAATTCACCCCTCCACTTT
TRBV24-1	-	-	TRBJ2-2	CATSDPRGAGEELFF	TGTGCCACCAGTGATCCCCGGGGAGCGGGCGAGGAGCTGTTTTTT
TRBV6-4	-	-	TRBJ1-1	CASSDSSDRTTEAFF	TGTGCCAGCAGTGACTCGAGTGACAGAACCACTGAAGCTTTCTTT
TRBV12-3/TRBV12-4	-	TRBD1	TRBJ1-2	CASSGDRAGGYTF	TGTGCCAGCAGTGGGGACAGGGCGGGTGGCTACACCTTC
TRBV19	-	TRBD2	TRBJ2-2	CASSIATSGNTGELFF	TGTGCCAGTAGTATAGCGACTAGCGGAAACACCGGGGAGCTGTTTTTT
TRBV30	-	-	TRBJ1-3	CAWDFGPRAQLFSGNTIYF	TGTGCCTGGGATTTTGGCCCGAGGGCTCAGCTTTTCTCTGGAAACACCATATATTTT
TRBV9	-	-	TRBJ1-2	CASSAYSNLNYGYTF	TGTGCCAGCAGCGCCTACAGCAATCTTAACTATGGCTACACCTTC
TRBV6-2/TRBV6-3	-	-	TRBJ2-7	CASSYWGQGRSSYEQYF	TGTGCCAGCAGTTACTGGGGCCAAGGCAGGAGCTCCTACGAGCAGTACTTC
TRBV2	once	-	TRBJ1-1	CASSVGGVNTEAFF	TGTGCCAGCAGTGTAGGCGGGGTAAACACTGAAGCTTTCTTT
TRBV19	-	-	TRBJ1-4	CASAQGREKLFF	TGTGCCAGTGCCCAGGGGAGAGAAAAACTGTTTTTT